In this sample, the clone carrying this T cell receptor (beta chain) turned up a few times. As yet, its antigen is unknown. Each CDR3 protein gets one entry after TCRdb re-called the 5' RACE reads with MiXCR. Here the sample spans 300,000 to 400,000 distinct CDR3 sequences, around 13% being singletons. CDR1 and CDR2 (germline): SGHTA, FQGNSA. After removal of 4 bases from V and 4 bases from J, the junction contained 10 bases not matched to a gene. CDR3 size: 16 residues. The sample originates from a study of T-cell memory formation after mild COVID-19. Study-wide background: Clusters of TCRs were largely donor specific. The study's findings and limits: Some clones that responded were present in memory (sampled pre-infection), which suggests cross-reactive memory joined.

The sequence was obtained from a young man who had mild COVID-19 (a few samples of this study predate the infection). Cell type and time point are not known. Sample: PBMCs or a T cell subset sorted from them (not recorded which). The V and J genes are TRBV7-2 and TRBJ2-5, with 9 nucleotides matching TRBD1. The CDR3 DNA follows: TGTGCCAGCAGCTCGGGGGTGACAGGGGGAGGAGAGACCCAGTACTTC. Protein product: CASSSGVTGGGETQYF.